What follows describes a single T cell receptor (beta chain). Its antigen remains unknown. This specimen comes from a study of Ad26.COV2.S vaccination and SARS-CoV-2 variants. Broader study findings: Vaccinees reportedly had broad spike-specific CD8+ and CD4+ T cell responses. Ad26.COV2.S recipients had broader spike-specific TCRs (P = 0.0014).

TCRdb's copy holds only in-frame clones and misses some; the assay was immunoSEQ multiplex PCR. The sample includes about 350,000 clones, roughly 90% seen only once; the top ten take approximately 5%. Germline CDR1 and CDR2: SEHNR and FQNEAQ (reference sequence). There are 16 residues in the CDR3. Unmatched junction bases numbered 9, after V lost 5 bases and J lost 3 bases. As to treatment: over 15 received Ad26.COV2.S at low or high dose, single or two shots; about five received placebo; per-sample allocation not given. Collection of samples fell on day 63 after the first vaccine or placebo injection.

The chain joins TRBV7-9 to TRBJ2-3; 9 bases are shared with TRBD2. The sequencing here drew on peripheral blood, taken in a trial of Ad26.COV2.S vaccine versus placebo. The sequence derives from a person aged 18-60 years who received the Ad26.COV2.S COVID-19 vaccine or a placebo. CDR3 amino acids: CASSPGTSYETDTQYF. The CDR3, as DNA: TGTGCCAGCAGCCCGGGGACTAGCTATGAAACAGATACGCAGTATTTT.